This TCR beta chain is from a study of blood T cells in healthy people across ages (dated by TCRdb to the mid-2010s). For the wider study: In model experiments, template switching captured roughly one uniquely barcoded TCR beta cDNA molecule for every two T cells. Age-related changes in TCR beta repertoire diversity were measured in the study by deep sequencing normalized with unique cDNA molecular identifiers. Four age groups were formed from the donors: young (average approximately 17 years), middle-aged (approximately 42), aged (under 70) and long-lived (about 80). To avoid experimental bias, donors of different ages were distributed randomly across sequencing lanes. Using the same blood draw, the study looked at two additional independent replicas of 1 million unique cDNA reads for two donors, one aged 18 to 30 and the other aged 80 or older.

The CDR3 has 13 amino acids, counting the end cysteine and phenylalanine. Only the CDR3 portion is preserved as DNA: 39 bases, with reading frame beginning at the first base. V drops 9 bases and J drops 6 bases, leaving 14 bases in between. The CDR1 and CDR2 encoded by the germline V gene are KGHDR and SFDVKD. Library prep was done by 5' RACE. The data were produced on an Illumina HiSeq 2500. A second PCR of roughly 7 to 11 cycles was performed with a sample-barcoded 5' primer and a J-beta primer mix. Each TCR beta cDNA molecule received a unique molecular identifier from a template-switch 5' adaptor carrying 12 random nucleotides. At least 3 million CDR3-containing paired-end reads were obtained from each sample. The Mint cDNA synthesis kit, primed by a TRBC-specific oligonucleotide, was used to synthesize first-strand cDNA from all RNA. Following uracil-DNA glycosylase treatment, a first 18-cycle PCR with universal primers M1SS and BC2_uni_R was performed on all cDNA. In the original analysis: Each sample was normalized by randomly selecting 1 million high-quality reads, each carrying a distinct molecular identifier. Instead of being binned into consensus sequences, reads that shared molecular identifiers were thrown out. MiTCR, run with a Q25 quality threshold and the strictest error-elimination algorithm, handled CDR3 identification, clonotype clustering and error correction. Lower-bound total TCR beta diversity was estimated with a nonparametric unseen species model using Euler transformation. TCRdb passed the public sequencing reads through fastp at Q25 and MiXCR, retaining productive beta sequences. Rows with one shared CDR3 protein collapse into an entry with the most common genes and DNA. TCRdb's processing, not the study's, gives the V and J calls here. This sample is represented by roughly 800,000 distinct CDR3 sequences; roughly 50% of them were singletons. Clones ranked in the top ten supply approximately 41% of the sample.

The roughly 39 donors, aged about 6 to 95 years, were systemically healthy Caucasian individuals from Russia. Each donor gave approximately 9.3 milliliters of peripheral blood, collected into EDTA-treated Vacutainer tubes. Ficoll-Paque density-gradient centrifugation was used to isolate PBMCs, with at least 6.5 million obtained per sample. Total RNA was extracted from PBMCs with Trizol reagent, with at least 6 micrograms obtained per sample. The percentages of naive CD45RAhigh/CD27high T cells were determined by flow cytometry on a PBMC aliquot from every donor. Summary of the overall study and its limitations: Because the CMV infection status of the donors was unknown, age-related changes in expanded clonotypes may potentially have been confounded. Since profiling was done on bulk unsorted PBMCs, naive and antigen-experienced compartments could not be conclusively compared. Compared with the aged group, more naive CD4+ T cells, fewer expanded clones and increased TCR diversity were shown by the long-lived group, suggesting age selection. Observed TCR beta diversity per million T cells fell roughly linearly with age, and a significant reduction was already apparent by age around 39. Total diversity estimates from one million sequenced T cells were considered lower bounds and underestimates. Observed TCR beta diversity correlated strongly with the percentage of naive T cells measured by flow cytometry.

As concerns this clonotype: This receptor's antigen is unknown. Base qualities are not at hand, and no much larger clone is one base apart.

The rearrangement combines TRBV24-1 with TRBJ1-5; TRBD1 is a weak D gene call, 5 bases matching. This TCR was sampled from a man older than 75 in good health. Input material: blood. The CDR3 protein: CATAAAGTQPQHF. The bases are TGTGCCACCGCCGCCGCGGGGACTCAGCCCCAGCATTTT.